This entry lists 30 T cell receptor beta chains sequenced from one sample in a study of cytomegalovirus exposure and HLA in healthy donors. Some clones are missing from TCRdb's copy, which holds only in-frame ones; the method was immunoSEQ multiplex PCR. The sample lists tens of thousands of clones, 85% occurring once. Sequencing used PBMCs. These receptors all come from a man aged 18 to 29 in good health and CMV-seropositive.

The CDR3 spells CASSVSGRQGDEQFF. CDR3 DNA sequence: TGTGCCAGCAGCGTCAGCGGAAGGCAGGGGGATGAGCAGTTCTTC. The chain joins TRBV9 to TRBJ2-1, with TRBD1 matching over 7 bases. J was trimmed by 8 bases and V by 2 bases; bases with no gene match: 10. Germline CDR1 and CDR2: SGDLS and YYNGEE. The CDR3 covers 15 residues.

The rearrangement links TRBV10-3 to TRBJ1-3, with D uncertain. Trimming took 0 bases from V and 1 from J, leaving 4 bases between them. Germline V gene lookup returns CDR1 ENHRY and CDR2 SYGVKD. The length of the CDR3 is 14 residues. The chain's CDR3 is CAISESASGNTIYF. The CDR3, as DNA: TGTGCCATCAGTGAGTCAGCTTCTGGAAACACCATATATTTT.

The chain uses TRBV5-1 and TRBJ2-5; 9 bases are a match to TRBD1. CDR3 length: 14 residues. J lost 5 bases, V lost 6 bases, and 8 bases had no gene match. Germline CDR1 SGHRS, CDR2 YFSETQ. CDR3 nucleotides: TGCGCCAGCACCCCCGGACAGGGGAGGGAGACCCAGTACTTC. It yields the protein CASTPGQGRETQYF. Looking up the rest from reference TRBV5-1 and TRBJ2-5 gives the full variable domain: KAGVTQTPRYLIKTRGQQVTLSCSPISGHRSVSWYQQTPGQGLQFLFEYFSETQRNKGNFPGRFSGRQFSNSRSEMNVSTLELGDSALYLCASTPGQGRETQYFGPGTRLLVL.

V is TRBV4-1 and J is TRBJ2-1; 9 bases map to TRBD2. Trimming removed 0 bases from V and 4 bases from J; junction bases left unmatched: 7. Germline loops: CDR1 MGHRA, CDR2 YSYEKL. This CDR3 has 17 residues. CDR3 in DNA: TGCGCCAGCAGCCAAGAGATCGCTAGCGGGATTTACAATGAGCAGTTCTTC. This gives the protein CASSQEIASGIYNEQFF.

V usage is TRBV7-2 and J usage is TRBJ2-1; no firm D call. The CDR3 consists of 16 residues. Trimming pared 2 bases from V and 5 bases from J, leaving 16 bases between. Germline V lookup: CDR1 SGHTA, CDR2 FQGNSA. The CDR3 loop reads CASSLYSRVFDNEQFF. The CDR3 DNA reads as TGTGCCAGCAGCTTATATTCCCGGGTTTTCGACAATGAGCAGTTCTTC.

This chain links TRBV30 with TRBJ2-7, with TRBD2 matching 8 bases. Germline loops: CDR1 GTSNPN, CDR2 SVGIG (reference sequence). This CDR3 is built from 18 residues. Trimming cost V 2 bases and J 3 bases; bases outside gene matches: 18. In DNA form, the CDR3 reads TGTGCCTGGAGTATCACCGGGAGGGGTCTCCGCCAACTCTACGAGCAGTACTTC. Amino acid sequence: CAWSITGRGLRQLYEQYF.

This clone was seen only a few times. This chain joins TRBV5-1 and TRBJ2-7, with TRBD2 identical over 9 bases. The germline CDR1 and CDR2 sequences are SGHRS and YFSETQ. This CDR3 spans 15 amino acids. V dropped 3 bases and J dropped 0; count of bases not matched to a gene: 4. The CDR3 reads CASSSAGGPSYEQYV. In DNA, the CDR3 is TGCGCCAGCAGCTCCGCGGGAGGGCCCTCCTACGAGCAGTACGTC.

The gene calls are TRBV25-1 and TRBJ1-2; D remains ambiguous. There are 15 residues in the CDR3. V lost 2 bases, J lost 8 bases, and 18 bases lay in between. Looked up from germline, CDR1 is MGHDK and CDR2 is SYGVNS. This CDR3 reads CASSERNPGLEGYTF. The CDR3 DNA reads as TGTGCCAGCAGTGAAAGGAACCCCGGGTTAGAGGGCTACACCTTC.

This clone has just a few counts. This sequence joins TRBV27 and TRBJ2-7; weak D call: TRBD2 (6 bases). With 6 bases removed from V and 7 bases from J, the gap between germline ends came to 10 bases. Germline CDR1 and CDR2: MNHEY and SMNVEV (reference sequence). This CDR3 is built from 11 residues. The CDR3 DNA is TGTGCCAGCAGCACTCGGGGGGAGCAGTACTTC. Residues: CASSTRGEQYF.

The V gene is TRBV6-1, the J gene TRBJ2-7; 9 bases fit TRBD1. Germline CDR1 MNHNS, CDR2 SASEGT. The CDR3 length is 15 residues. V trimming: 1 base; J trimming: 3 bases; junction bases outside the gene matches: 4. The CDR3, as DNA: TGTGCCAGCAGTGAAGGAGGGACAGGGAGCTACGAGCAGTACTTC. It yields the protein CASSEGGTGSYEQYF.

This chain links TRBV2 with TRBJ1-4, with D perhaps matching TRBD1 (5 bases). The CDR3 spans 16 residues. The germline gives CDR1 SNHLY, CDR2 FYNNEI. V lost 10 bases to trimming and J lost 1 base, with 19 bases between them. CDR3 protein: CATQGRTAKTNEKLFF. The DNA for the CDR3 is TGTGCCACCCAGGGAAGGACCGCCAAAACTAATGAAAAACTGTTTTTT.

The CDR3 is CASSLSSSGGIDTQYF. The CDR3 DNA follows: TGTGCCAGCAGTTTATCCTCCAGCGGGGGGATAGATACGCAGTATTTT. The rearrangement uses TRBV27 and TRBJ2-3, with 9 bases identical to TRBD2. Trimming cost V 0 bases and J 5 bases; bases outside gene matches: 6. The CDR3 has 16 amino acids. Per germline, CDR1 MNHEY and CDR2 SMNVEV (reference sequence).

The DNA of the CDR3 is TGTGCCAGCAGCTTCCGAGCCGATAACTATGGCTACACCTTC. Its protein product is CASSFRADNYGYTF. This chain uses TRBV5-4 with TRBJ1-2; D remains unclear. This CDR3 region has 14 residues. V lost 2 bases, J lost 1 base, and 9 bases lay in between. CDR1 and CDR2 (germline): SGHNT, YYREEE (reference sequence).

This clone appeared once. This sequence joins TRBV2 and TRBJ2-3, with TRBD1 matching 7 bases. CDR3 length equals 15 residues. Germline CDR1 SNHLY, CDR2 FYNNEI. The V and J ends lost 7 bases and 5 bases, in that order; junction bases with no gene match: 12. CDR3 region: CASTSDRVRGDTQYF. The CDR3 DNA reads TGTGCCAGCACCTCAGACAGGGTACGTGGAGATACGCAGTATTTT.

This chain links TRBV5-1 with TRBJ2-2, with 8 bases identical to TRBD2. Trimming at V came to 6 bases and at J to 4 bases, leaving 8 bases not matched to a gene. The CDR3 covers 15 residues. The germline CDR1 and CDR2 sequences are SGHRS and YFSETQ. The CDR3 nucleotides are TGCGCCAGCACCTACACTAGCGGCGGCACCGGGGAGCTGTTTTTT. Its protein product is CASTYTSGGTGELFF.

The rearrangement joins TRBV29-1 to TRBJ2-7, with TRBD2 identical over 7 bases. The CDR3 totals 14 residues. Germline V gives CDR1 SQVTM, CDR2 ANQGSEA. The J segment lost 2 bases and the V segment lost 2 bases, leaving 6 bases of the junction unmatched. CDR3 DNA: TGCAGCGTTGAAACTAGCGCGACAACCTACGAGCAGTACTTC. This translates into CSVETSATTYEQYF.

The sample holds one count of this clone. The rearrangement links TRBV11-2 to TRBJ2-1; 11 bases fit TRBD2. J lost 6 bases, V lost 3 bases, and 7 bases had no gene match. The CDR3 runs to 16 residues. Per germline, CDR1 SGHAT and CDR2 FQNNGV. The CDR3 DNA sequence: TGTGCCAGCAGCTTCCGACTAGCGGGAAGTGTCAATGAGCAGTTCTTC. It encodes CASSFRLAGSVNEQFF.

The chain employs TRBV6-5 and TRBJ2-1, with TRBD2 matching over 11 bases. Germline V CDR1 and CDR2: MNHEY, SVGAGI. Unmatched junction bases numbered 5, after V lost 6 bases and J lost 7 bases. The CDR3 consists of 14 residues. As DNA, the CDR3 is TGTGCCAGCAGCTCCGGGACTAGCGGAAATGAGCAGTTCTTC. Its protein product is CASSSGTSGNEQFF.

V usage is TRBV7-9 and J usage is TRBJ1-2; maybe TRBD1 (6 bases). The CDR3 is made up of 16 amino acids. The V gene's germline CDR1 is SEHNR and CDR2 FQNEAQ (reference sequence). The V gene lost 1 base and the J gene lost 4 bases, with 16 bases spanning the gap. The CDR3 spells CASSLVRGAQIYGYTF. The CDR3 coding sequence is TGTGCCAGCAGCTTAGTGCGGGGGGCGCAGATCTATGGCTACACCTTC.

The V and J genes are TRBV2 and TRBJ2-1; 10 bases are a match to TRBD2. The CDR3 is 14 amino acids. V was clipped by 7 bases and J by 9 bases; unmatched bases: 9. Germline V gene sequence: CDR1 SNHLY, CDR2 FYNNEI. The CDR3 is CASKGSGRMGEQFF. Written as DNA, the CDR3 is TGTGCCAGCAAGGGTAGCGGGAGGATGGGTGAGCAGTTCTTC.

DNA for the CDR3: TGTGCCAGCAGCTCGGGGGGACAGGCGTCCTACGAGCAGTACGTC. Amino acids: CASSSGGQASYEQYV. The chain recombines TRBV5-6 with TRBJ2-7, with D maybe TRBD1 (8 bases). V gave up 3 bases and J gave up 1 base, with 14 bases separating them. Germline CDR1 SGHDT, CDR2 YYEEEE. The CDR3 sequence is 15 residues long.

The chain has TRBV19 and TRBJ2-2; 11 bases are shared with TRBD2. J lost 6 bases, V lost 3 bases, and 9 bases had no gene match. The CDR3 covers 17 residues. Germline V gives CDR1 LNHDA, CDR2 SQIVND (reference sequence). CDR3 loop: CASSILTSGKGSGELFF. CDR3 in DNA: TGTGCCAGTAGTATCTTGACTAGCGGGAAAGGGTCCGGGGAGCTGTTTTTT.

V and J are TRBV19 and TRBJ2-7; 10 bases fit TRBD1. V lost 3 bases and J lost 4; bases outside the gene matches: 3. The CDR3 extends over 14 amino acids. Germline V lookup: CDR1 LNHDA, CDR2 SQIVND (reference sequence). CDR3 coding DNA: TGTGCCAGTAGTATGACAGGGGGCATGTACGAGCAGTACTTC. Translation: CASSMTGGMYEQYF.

The chain joins TRBV15 to TRBJ1-2, with 8 bases identical to TRBD1. This CDR3 contains 14 residues. V shed 1 base and J 4 bases; nucleotides not matched to a gene: 2. Germline assignment: CDR1 LNHNV and CDR2 YYDKDF (reference sequence). The CDR3 region has the DNA TGTGCCACCAGCAGAGCTGACAGGGGCTATGGCTACACCTTC. Translating gives CATSRADRGYGYTF.

The rearrangement uses TRBV5-1 and TRBJ2-5; TRBD1 aligns across 9 bases. Germline V lookup: CDR1 SGHRS, CDR2 YFSETQ. This CDR3 comprises 15 residues. J gave up 2 bases and V 1 base, and 3 bases lay outside the gene matches. This CDR3 reads CASSLWGQGQETQYF. Here the CDR3 DNA reads TGCGCCAGCAGCTTGTGGGGACAGGGACAAGAGACCCAGTACTTC.

A note on this clone: Other DNA sequences of this sample code for an identical CDR3. The V and J genes are TRBV6-4 and TRBJ2-1; 13 bases align to TRBD2. This CDR3 comprises 15 residues. Trimming took 3 bases from V and 5 from J; bases not matched to a gene: 1. The germline V gene has CDR1 MRHNA and CDR2 SNTAGT. For the CDR3, the DNA is TGTGCCAGCAGTGAGGGGACTAGCGGGAACAATGAGCAGTTCTTC. This sequence encodes CASSEGTSGNNEQFF.

The gene calls are TRBV7-8 and TRBJ2-3; 10 nucleotides agree with TRBD2. The CDR3 contains 16 residues. Trimming removed 4 bases from V and 0 bases from J; junction bases left unmatched: 4. CDR1 and CDR2 from the germline V gene are SGHVS and FQNEAQ. CDR3 sequence (DNA): TGTGCCAGCAGCTCCCTACTAGCGGGGAGCACAGATACGCAGTATTTT. This codes for CASSSLLAGSTDTQYF.

The chain is built from TRBV5-1 and TRBJ1-1; TRBD1 matches 9 bases. V dropped 2 bases and J dropped 5; count of bases not matched to a gene: 7. The CDR3 is 15 residues long. The germline V gene encodes CDR1 SGHRS and CDR2 YFSETQ. CDR3 amino acids: CASSLMGTGQTEAFF. The CDR3 nucleotides read TGCGCCAGCAGCTTAATGGGGACAGGGCAAACTGAAGCTTTCTTT.

The rearrangement joins TRBV19 to TRBJ2-3; D not certain. CDR3 length equals 13 residues. CDR1 is LNHDA, CDR2 SQIVND, per germline (reference sequence). V shed 7 bases and J shed 6 bases, with 14 bases lying between them. The CDR3 DNA sequence: TGTGCCAGTATTCCACCCGGAGCTGATACGCAGTATTTT. This gives the protein CASIPPGADTQYF. Variable domain in full (rest from reference TRBV19 and TRBJ2-3): DGGITQSPKYLFRKEGQNVTLSCEQNLNHDAMYWYRQDPGQGLRLIYYSQIVNDFQKGDIAEGYSVSREKKESFPLTVTSAQKNPTAFYLCASIPPGADTQYFGPGTRLTVL.

The V gene is TRBV6-1, the J gene TRBJ2-3; D uncertain. This CDR3 comprises 15 residues. Germline-derived CDR1 and CDR2 are MNHNS and SASEGT. Trimming removed 1 base from V and 3 bases from J, with 11 bases in between. The CDR3 loop reads CASSEEPRPTDTQYF. The CDR3 DNA follows: TGTGCCAGCAGTGAAGAACCTAGGCCTACAGATACGCAGTATTTT.